The 8 T cell receptor beta chains reported below all come from one sample, sequenced in a study of T cells in Graves' hyperthyroidism and ophthalmopathy. RNA transcripts served as the template for amplifying TCR beta CDR3 regions. A set of HTBI primers served as the primers for a first-round RT-PCR of the TCR CDR3. One entry per CDR3 protein, called by TCRdb with MiXCR from the multiplex PCR reads. The sample includes approximately 520,000 distinct CDR3 sequences, under 25% of them seen just once. Material: blood. The receptor source for this set is a man aged 18 to 35 with Graves' hyperthyroidism.

The chain employs TRBV6-5 and TRBJ1-2; TRBD1 might be the D (6 bases). V lost 0 bases and J lost 2, with 13 bases in between. This CDR3 region has 16 residues. Germline CDR1 is MNHEY and CDR2 is SVGAGI. As DNA, the CDR3 is TGTGCCAGCAGTTACTCGTCAGGTCAGGGGAACTATGGCTACACCTTC. Protein: CASSYSSGQGNYGYTF.

The chain has TRBV28 and TRBJ1-2; 10 bases map to TRBD1. The germline V gene encodes CDR1 MDHEN and CDR2 SYDVKM. The V and J ends lost 6 bases and 5 bases, in that order; junction bases with no gene match: 6. The CDR3 contains 14 residues. The CDR3, as DNA: TGTGCCAGCAGCGACAGGGGGCGAGGGTATGGCTACACCTTC. Translating it yields CASSDRGRGYGYTF.

This clonotype was observed at least ten times. The chain employs TRBV12-3 or TRBV12-4 and TRBJ1-1; D remains ambiguous. The CDR3 covers 16 residues. V was pared by 5 bases and J by 9 bases, with 25 bases between. The CDR3 nucleotides are TGTGCCAGCAGTCCCTTGGGGTCCGGGTCTAGTTCGAAAGCTTTCTTT. The encoded protein is CASSPLGSGSSSKAFF.

As concerns this clonotype: At one of its ends the junction is not consistent with the germline gene, which may arise from a read error. The chain couples TRBV6-7 to TRBJ2-5; TRBD1 or TRBD2 may be the D gene (5 bases each). TRBV6-7 is an ORF, and what it does is uncertain. This CDR3 is 15 amino acids long. CDR3 DNA: TGTGCCATCAGTGAGTCGGGACCTAGCCAAGAGACCCAGTACTTC. Residues: CAISESGPSQETQYF.

This clonotype was observed at least ten times. The chain employs TRBV27 and TRBJ2-7; D is possibly TRBD1 (6 bases). This CDR3 contains 13 residues. V gave up 2 bases and J gave up 7 bases, with 12 bases separating them. In germline, CDR1 is MNHEY, CDR2 SMNVEV (reference sequence). CDR3 nucleotide sequence: TGTGCCAGCAGTTTAGGGACAATGTGGGAGCAGTACTTC. This translates into CASSLGTMWEQYF.

Only one count was recorded for this clonotype. The CDR3 end shows no conserved phenylalanine or tryptophan, and so a read error is likely. The V and J genes are TRBV5-1 and TRBJ1-1; a possible D gene is TRBD1 (5 bases). V was cut by 3 bases and J by 5 bases, with 17 bases left in between. This CDR3 has 15 amino acids. The germline V gene has CDR1 SGHRS and CDR2 YFSETQ. The CDR3 here is CASSSSGPSGTEAFY. CDR3 DNA sequence: TGCGCCAGCAGCTCTTCCGGGCCTTCAGGGACTGAAGCTTTCTAT.

This clonotype was found many times. V is TRBV30 and J is TRBJ2-7; D is undetermined. The CDR3 covers 13 residues. CDR1 is GTSNPN, CDR2 SVGIG, per germline (reference sequence). Trimming stripped 0 bases from V and 1 base from J, with 7 bases between. The CDR3 region has the DNA TGTGCCTGGAGTGTTGGCAGGTCCTACGAGCAGTACTTC. Amino acid sequence: CAWSVGRSYEQYF.

This clonotype showed up many times. Here the CDR3 reads CASSETGGIYEQYF. DNA of the CDR3: TGTGCCAGCAGCGAGACAGGGGGCATTTACGAGCAGTACTTC. This rearrangement joins TRBV2 to TRBJ2-7; 10 bases map to TRBD1. The germline V gene encodes CDR1 SNHLY and CDR2 FYNNEI. V shed 6 bases and J 4 bases; nucleotides not matched to a gene: 6. The CDR3 consists of 14 residues.